This T cell receptor (beta chain) was retrieved from a study of spatial heterogeneity in lung cancer. In the study overall: The study consistently detected more beta-chain than alpha-chain sequences. The average count in raw reads for each unique TCR and UMI combination exceeded eight appearances.

This clonotype was observed a handful of times. Each molecule of TCR cDNA was tagged with one unique molecular identifier. TCRdb reprocessed the 5' RACE reads with MiXCR, giving one entry per CDR3 protein. The sample lists approximately 41,000 distinct CDR3 sequences; 10% were seen once. CDR3 size: 15 residues. CDR1 and CDR2 (germline): LGHNA, YSLEER. The junction had 6 bases not matched to a gene; V was cut back by 3 bases and J by 1 base. Documented time point: blood at routine non-recurrence follow-up after resection. Whole RNA was taken from tumor, nontumor lung or frozen PBMC; it was then sequenced unsorted.

The specimen was PBMCs, collected at follow-up. This TCR derives from a female donor with early-stage non-small cell lung cancer. The chain uses TRBV4-3 and TRBJ2-7, with TRBD1 matching over 7 bases. CDR3: CASSHRPTGSYEQYF. CDR3 DNA sequence: TGCGCCAGCAGCCACAGACCGACAGGGTCCTACGAGCAGTACTTC.